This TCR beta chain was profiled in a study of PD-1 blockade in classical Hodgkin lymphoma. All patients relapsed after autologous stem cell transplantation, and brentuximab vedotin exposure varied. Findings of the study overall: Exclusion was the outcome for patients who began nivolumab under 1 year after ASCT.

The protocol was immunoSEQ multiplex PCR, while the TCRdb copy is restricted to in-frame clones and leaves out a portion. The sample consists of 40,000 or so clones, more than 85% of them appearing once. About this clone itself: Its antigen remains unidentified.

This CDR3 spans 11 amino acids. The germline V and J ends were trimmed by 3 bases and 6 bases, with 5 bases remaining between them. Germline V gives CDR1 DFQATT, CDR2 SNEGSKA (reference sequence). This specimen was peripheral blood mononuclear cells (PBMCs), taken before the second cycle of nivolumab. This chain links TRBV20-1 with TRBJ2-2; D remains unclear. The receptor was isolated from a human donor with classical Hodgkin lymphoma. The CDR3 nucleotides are TGCAGTGCTAGCAGGTCCGGGGAGCTGTTTTTT. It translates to CSASRSGELFF.